This T cell receptor (beta chain) was found in a study of T-cell reconstitution after alpha-beta-depleted transplantation in children. Unique molecular identifiers were incorporated when the TCRbeta library was constructed. Using its own MiXCR run on the PCR reads, TCRdb lists one record per CDR3 protein. The repertoire holds about 510,000 distinct CDR3 sequences, roughly 11% seen once, with about 14% in the top ten. With respect to this clonotype: Its antigen remains unidentified.

Study-wide findings and caveats: After transplant, at about two months, alpha-beta T cells were reportedly derived from several hundred expanded graft clones.

The CDR3 loop spans 18 amino acids. The V and J ends lost 0 bases and 2 bases, in that order; junction bases with no gene match: 9. Germline values: CDR1 SGHRS, CDR2 YFSETQ. This receptor was identified in a female patient between 2 and 15 years old who had a stem cell transplant for aplastic anemia, so the T cells may come from the graft donor. The input for sequencing was PBMCs, mostly from graft donor cells, taken 180 days after TCRalphabeta/CD19-depleted stem cell transplant. V usage is TRBV5-1 and J usage is TRBJ2-1; 9 bases are shared with TRBD2. In nucleotides, the CDR3 is TGCGCCAGCAGCTTGGTAGTCCCGCTAGCGGGGACCTACAATGAGCAGTTCTTC. This translates into CASSLVVPLAGTYNEQFF.